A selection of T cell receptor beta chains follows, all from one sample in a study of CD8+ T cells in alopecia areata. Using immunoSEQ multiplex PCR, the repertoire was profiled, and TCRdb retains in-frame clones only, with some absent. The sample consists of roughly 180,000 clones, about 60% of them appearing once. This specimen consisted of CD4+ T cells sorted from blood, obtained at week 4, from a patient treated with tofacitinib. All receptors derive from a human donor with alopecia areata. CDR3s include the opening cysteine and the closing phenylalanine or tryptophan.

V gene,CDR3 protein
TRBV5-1,CASSSGQGNQPQHF
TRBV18,CASSPRTEEAFF
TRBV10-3,CAISETSYGYTF
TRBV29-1,CSVPGKSGNQPQHF
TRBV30,CAWSGISDGYTF
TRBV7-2,CASSLGPGGFYEQYF
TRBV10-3,CASKGQDNYGYTF
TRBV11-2,CASSPRRGGYEQYF
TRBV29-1,CSVALVGNTGELFF
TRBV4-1,CASSRTSGGPQETQYF
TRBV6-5,CASSYSPGEQYF
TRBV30,CAWISSYEQYF
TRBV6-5,CASSLQPTSGTQYF
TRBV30,CAWDPLNTEAFF
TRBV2,CASSPLPNTEAFF
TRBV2,CASSERGGYTF
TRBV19,CASSIIGRGNQETQYF
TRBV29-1,CSVDPGRETQYF
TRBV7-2,CASSNTGVAQHF
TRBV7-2,CASSLARALLSYEQYF
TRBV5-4,CASSLSEANVLTF
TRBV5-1,CASSLDGGGGAANEQFF
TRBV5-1,CASSSITGASYNEQFF
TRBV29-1,CSARLAGGKNIQYF
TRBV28,CASSSLSLGHFQYF